Described below is a single T cell receptor beta chain sequence and its context. Its antigen remains unidentified. Sequenced by immunoSEQ multiplex PCR; TCRdb stores in-frame clones only, minus some. The data contain roughly 120,000 clones, about 92% of them singletons. The data stem from a study of OX40 agonist ivuxolimab in advanced cancers. The study's findings and limits: The specificity for antigen of the expanded peripheral T cells was not determined.

Systemic immunosuppression or a history of autoimmune disease excluded patients. Deletions cut 0 bases from V and 3 bases from J, with 12 bases between. The germline V gene encodes CDR1 MNHEY and CDR2 SVGAGI. The CDR3 is 15 residues long. The chain couples TRBV6-5 to TRBJ2-7; D remains unclear. The sequence was obtained from an adult with an advanced solid tumor such as melanoma, head and neck, liver or kidney cancer. Material: CD4+ or CD8+ T cells sorted from blood, obtained in a trial of the OX40 agonist ivuxolimab. The CDR3 nucleotides are TGTGCCAGCAGTTACTCGACCCCTTCCCGCTACGAGCAGTACTTC. Its translation is CASSYSTPSRYEQYF.